The sequence of this T cell receptor beta chain was determined in a study of molecular identifiers for immune sequencing clone quantification. Looked up from germline, CDR1 is SGHTA and CDR2 is FQGNSA. The CDR3 contains 16 residues. Sorting defined naive CD8 T cells as CD8+CD4-CCR7+CD45RA+. MiXCR, run by TCRdb on the PCR reads, gives a single entry per CDR3 protein. This table holds around 460,000 distinct CDR3 sequences, about 25% found once. Study-level points and caveats: Spike-in Jurkat TCR RNA from a single cell reportedly registered among about a million naive cells. Same-barcode identical TCR molecules could make highly expanded clones look smaller than they are.

With regard to this clonotype: Its target is not known. One end of the junction does not line up with germline, which may come from a read error.

The rearrangement joins TRBV7-2 to TRBJ2-1; TRBD2 might be the D (6 bases). The sample consisted of naive CD8+ T cells from blood, with Jurkat cell RNA spiked in. Subset meaning: FACS-sorted CD8+CD4-CCR7+CD45RA+ naive T cells. The clonotype originates from a human donor in good health. Some libraries in this study had Jurkat cell RNA spiked in. CDR3: CASSLISAGTENEQCF. CDR3 sequence (DNA): TGTGCCAGCAGCTTAATTAGCGCAGGGACTGAGAATGAGCAGTGCTTC.